One sample yielded the 32 T cell receptor beta chains listed below, sequenced in a study of blood T cell repertoires in COVID-19. Some clones are missing from TCRdb's copy, which holds only in-frame ones; the method was immunoSEQ multiplex PCR. The data show 300,000 to 350,000 clones, roughly 84% seen once. Sequenced input: PBMCs or T cells enriched from blood (not recorded which). The receptors shown here come from a woman in her 30s who had recovered from COVID-19.

This rearrangement joins TRBV3-1 (or the pseudogene TRBV3-2) to TRBJ1-2; D possibly corresponds to TRBD1 (6 bases). This CDR3 is 13 amino acids long. The V end was cut by 1 base, the J end by 4 bases, with 7 bases between. The germline CDR1 and CDR2 sequences are LGHDT and YNNKEL (reference sequence). CDR3 sequence (DNA): TGTGCCAGCAGCCAAGGACAGGCCTATGGCTACACCTTC. As protein: CASSQGQAYGYTF.

The chain links TRBV7-2 to TRBJ2-1, with D possibly being TRBD1 (6 bases). The V gene's germline CDR1 is SGHTA and CDR2 FQGNSA. The CDR3 extends over 14 amino acids. Trimming took off 4 bases at V and 3 bases at J, with 10 bases between the two ends. The CDR3 sequence is CASSSDSYYNEQFF. DNA for the CDR3: TGTGCCAGCAGCTCGGACAGCTACTACAATGAGCAGTTCTTC.

A single count supports this clone. The chain employs TRBV18 and TRBJ1-1; D not resolved. Germline V gene data show CDR1 as KGHSH and CDR2 as LQKENI. The CDR3 contains 13 residues. With 3 bases removed from V and 3 bases from J, the gap between germline ends came to 8 bases. CDR3 residues: CASSPRSDTEAFF. The CDR3 DNA sequence: TGTGCCAGCTCACCCAGATCCGACACTGAAGCTTTCTTT.

CDR3 sequence reads: CASYYEQGGYGYTF. CDR3 in DNA: TGTGCCAGCTATTATGAACAGGGGGGCTATGGCTACACCTTC. The rearrangement links TRBV28 to TRBJ1-2; 8 bases agree with TRBD1. The CDR3 loop spans 14 amino acids. The ends lost 8 bases at V and 4 bases at J; junction bases unmatched: 9. Germline V gives CDR1 MDHEN, CDR2 SYDVKM.

V and J are TRBV9 and TRBJ2-3, with 9 bases aligning to TRBD2. In germline, CDR1 is SGDLS, CDR2 YYNGEE. Trimming removed 5 bases from V and 3 bases from J; junction bases left unmatched: 13. The CDR3 sequence is 17 residues long. The CDR3 bases are TGTGCCAGCAGTATCCTAGCGGGGCCTGCGAGGACAGATACGCAGTATTTT. This sequence encodes CASSILAGPARTDTQYF.

The J gene is TRBJ2-1, the V gene TRBV2, with D unresolved. The V end lost 4 bases, the J end lost 4 bases, and 5 bases lay between the germline ends. CDR1 is SNHLY and CDR2 is FYNNEI in the germline V gene. CDR3 size: 12 residues. The CDR3 loop is CASSVDYNEQFF. In nucleotides, the CDR3 is TGTGCCAGCAGTGTAGATTACAATGAGCAGTTCTTC.

A note on this clone: Mismatch with germline at one junction end may stem from a read error. This rearrangement joins TRBV10-3 to TRBJ2-6, with D unclear. The CDR3 extends over 15 amino acids. Looked up from germline, CDR1 is ENHRY and CDR2 is SYGVKD. The CDR3 coding sequence is TGTGCCATCAGTGGTTGGGCTTCTGGAGCCAACGTCCTGACTTTC. Translation: CAISGWASGANVLTF.

The J gene is TRBJ1-1, the V gene TRBV9; weak D call: TRBD1 (6 bases). The V and J ends lost 4 bases and 2 bases respectively, with 12 bases between them. The CDR3 runs to 14 residues. CDR1 and CDR2 from the germline V gene are SGDLS and YYNGEE. In DNA form, the CDR3 reads TGTGCCAGCAGCCCAGGGGAAGCTAACACTGAAGCTTTCTTT. It codes for CASSPGEANTEAFF.

V gene TRBV6-4 combines with J gene TRBJ2-2; the D gene is possibly TRBD1 (5 bases). V lost 2 bases and J 7 bases, leaving 11 bases between the germline ends. The germline V gene encodes CDR1 MRHNA and CDR2 SNTAGT. CDR3 size: 14 residues. CDR3 sequence: CASSDQGLSGELFF. Here the CDR3 DNA reads TGTGCCAGCAGTGACCAGGGATTGAGCGGGGAGCTGTTTTTT.

The V call is TRBV28, the J call TRBJ2-5; 11 bases fit TRBD2. Germline CDR1 reads MDHEN; CDR2 reads SYDVKM. The CDR3 length is 15 residues. Trimming at V came to 1 base and at J to 5 bases, leaving 3 bases not matched to a gene. The chain's CDR3 is CASSLSSGGPETQYF. CDR3 DNA: TGTGCCAGCAGTTTATCTAGCGGGGGGCCGGAGACCCAGTACTTC.

The chain links TRBV3-1 (or the pseudogene TRBV3-2) to TRBJ2-5; D may be TRBD1 (6 bases). The germline CDR1 and CDR2 sequences are LGHDT and YNNKEL (reference sequence). This CDR3 has 14 residues. With 0 bases removed from V and 3 bases from J, the gap between germline ends came to 8 bases. The CDR3 loop is CASSQEGQKETQYF. Here the CDR3 DNA reads TGTGCCAGCAGCCAAGAAGGACAGAAAGAGACCCAGTACTTC.

The V gene is TRBV24-1, the J gene TRBJ2-1; TRBD1 is a possible D gene (6 bases). With 4 bases removed from V and 8 bases from J, the gap between germline ends came to 11 bases. CDR1 is KGHDR, CDR2 SFDVKD, per germline. The CDR3 consists of 13 residues. CDR3 amino acids: CATSDPAGDEQFF. As DNA, the CDR3 is TGTGCCACCAGTGACCCCGCAGGGGATGAGCAGTTCTTC.

V is TRBV5-5 and J is TRBJ2-7; TRBD2 matches 14 bases. The CDR3 is 16 amino acids. Germline lookup yields CDR1 SGHKS and CDR2 YYEKEE (reference sequence). J gave up 0 bases and V 3 bases, and 2 bases lay outside the gene matches. Here the CDR3 reads CASSWTSGGISYEQYF. CDR3 in DNA: TGTGCCAGCAGCTGGACTAGCGGGGGGATCTCCTACGAGCAGTACTTC.

This clone appeared a single time. J is TRBJ2-5 and V is TRBV6-6, with 9 bases identical to TRBD1. The CDR3 runs 15 residues. V was clipped by 6 bases and J by 5 bases; unmatched bases: 10. The V gene's germline CDR1 is MNHNY and CDR2 SVGAGI (reference sequence). CDR3: CASSSPGTGLETQYF. The CDR3 nucleotides are TGTGCCAGCAGCTCCCCAGGGACAGGGCTGGAGACCCAGTACTTC.

The table lists this clone with a few counts. The chain uses TRBV9 and TRBJ2-7, with 9 bases aligning to TRBD1. Germline V gene data show CDR1 as SGDLS and CDR2 as YYNGEE. The ends lost 4 bases at V and 7 bases at J; junction bases unmatched: 3. The CDR3 is made up of 12 amino acids. CDR3 residues: CASSRTGVEQYF. DNA of the CDR3: TGTGCCAGCAGCCGGACAGGGGTTGAGCAGTACTTC. Full variable domain (rest looked up from reference TRBV9 and TRBJ2-7): DSGVTQTPKHLITATGQRVTLRCSPRSGDLSVYWYQQSLDQGLQFLIQYYNGEERAKGNILERFSAQQFPDLHSELNLSSLELGDSALYFCASSRTGVEQYFGPGTRLTVT.

The V and J genes are TRBV14 and TRBJ1-6; 10 nucleotides line up with TRBD1. CDR1 and CDR2 (germline): SGHDN, FVKESK. V shed 3 bases, J shed 5 bases, and the junction held 4 bases outside the gene matches. The CDR3 runs 16 residues. The CDR3 reads CASSQRQGADNSPLHF. DNA for the CDR3: TGTGCCAGCAGCCAGAGACAGGGGGCAGATAATTCACCCCTCCACTTT. The whole variable domain, filled in from reference TRBV14 and TRBJ1-6, reads EAGVTQFPSHSVIEKGQTVTLRCDPISGHDNLYWYRRVMGKEIKFLLHFVKESKQDESGMPNNRFLAERTGGTYSTLKVQPAELEDSGVYFCASSQRQGADNSPLHFGNGTRLTVT.

J is TRBJ1-1 and V is TRBV6-1, with D hard to call. Germline V CDR1 and CDR2: MNHNS, SASEGT. The CDR3 runs 14 residues. Trimming took off 3 bases at V and 3 bases at J, with 11 bases between the two ends. CDR3 DNA sequence: TGTGCCAGCAGTGAGCAGGAGGGAGACACTGAAGCTTTCTTT. Its protein is CASSEQEGDTEAFF.

The V gene is TRBV7-2, the J gene TRBJ2-1; possibly TRBD2 for D (7 bases). The CDR3 spans 16 residues. Germline CDR1 reads SGHTA; CDR2 reads FQGNSA. The V end lost 5 bases, the J end lost 2 bases, and 16 bases lay between the germline ends. CDR3 DNA sequence: TGTGCCAGCAGCCCCCTGGGGGGGCCCACCTACAATGAGCAGTTCTTC. Protein: CASSPLGGPTYNEQFF.

The chain recombines TRBV12-3 or TRBV12-4 with TRBJ2-3; no definite D call. The CDR3 spans 13 residues. With 5 bases removed from V and 6 bases from J, the gap between germline ends came to 12 bases. The DNA for the CDR3 is TGTGCCAGCAGTACTTCTCGGGTGGATACGCAGTATTTT. Its protein is CASSTSRVDTQYF.

V is TRBV7-9 and J is TRBJ2-6; TRBD2 is a possible D gene (6 bases). Deletions cut 2 bases from V and 0 bases from J, with 11 bases between. This CDR3 spans 17 amino acids. From germline, CDR1 is SEHNR and CDR2 FQNEAQ (reference sequence). This CDR3 is CASSLRFGGSGANVLTF. CDR3 nucleotides: TGTGCCAGCAGCTTAAGATTCGGGGGCTCTGGGGCCAACGTCCTGACTTTC.

The chain combines TRBV19 with TRBJ2-3, with D possibly being TRBD1 (6 bases). The CDR3 loop spans 14 amino acids. The germline V and J ends were trimmed by 7 bases and 3 bases, with 14 bases remaining between them. The germline gives CDR1 LNHDA, CDR2 SQIVND (reference sequence). The CDR3, as DNA: TGTGCCAGTAAAAGAGACAGGAGGACAGATACGCAGTATTTT. It specifies CASKRDRRTDTQYF.

The chain combines TRBV5-1 with TRBJ2-1; the D gene is possibly TRBD1 (5 bases). Germline CDR1 and CDR2: SGHRS and YFSETQ. The CDR3 runs 16 residues. V shed 4 bases and J shed 5 bases, with 19 bases lying between them. The CDR3, as DNA: TGCGCCAGCAGCCCTGAAACAGGACCTTCGAACAATGAGCAGTTCTTC. Translated, it gives CASSPETGPSNNEQFF.

The CDR3 nucleotides read TGTGCCAGCAGCCTCAGCCCGGGACAGGGGGCGGTAAATGAGCAGTTCTTC. Translation gives CASSLSPGQGAVNEQFF. The chain has TRBV5-5 and TRBJ2-1, with 12 bases identical to TRBD1. The CDR3 loop spans 17 amino acids. V dropped 4 bases and J dropped 7; count of bases not matched to a gene: 12. Germline V gives CDR1 SGHKS, CDR2 YYEKEE (reference sequence).

The chain couples TRBV14 to TRBJ1-1, with 7 positions matching TRBD1. CDR1 and CDR2 (germline): SGHDN, FVKESK. The V segment lost 2 bases and the J segment 0 bases; nucleotides outside the gene matches: 9. The CDR3 length is 17 residues. CDR3 DNA: TGTGCCAGCAGCCAATGGGACAGAAACTACATGAACACTGAAGCTTTCTTT. Translating gives CASSQWDRNYMNTEAFF.

The V gene is TRBV7-9, the J gene TRBJ2-2; D possibly corresponds to TRBD2 (7 bases). V lost 8 bases and J 6 bases, leaving 19 bases between the germline ends. The CDR3 spans 15 residues. Germline loops: CDR1 SEHNR, CDR2 FQNEAQ (reference sequence). CDR3 sequence: CASLPRAGGPGELFF. CDR3 nucleotides: TGTGCCAGCCTTCCAAGGGCCGGGGGGCCCGGGGAGCTGTTTTTT. The full variable domain, its missing parts supplied by reference TRBV7-9 and TRBJ2-2, is DTGVSQNPRHKITKRGQNVTFRCDPISEHNRLYWYRQTLGQGPEFLTYFQNEAQLEKSRLLSDRFSAERPKGSFSTLEIQRTEQGDSAMYLCASLPRAGGPGELFFGEGSRLTVL.

This clone was observed once. The chain links TRBV5-1 to TRBJ1-1; TRBD1 agrees at 9 bases. The CDR3 totals 16 residues. The germline gives CDR1 SGHRS, CDR2 YFSETQ. Losses at the gene ends were 5 bases for V and 5 bases for J; bases not matched to a gene: 13. The CDR3 DNA sequence: TGCGCCAGCAGATCCCAACCGGGACAGGGTAATACTGAAGCTTTCTTT. This translates into CASRSQPGQGNTEAFF.

The rearrangement joins TRBV30 to TRBJ1-1; TRBD1 is a possible D gene (5 bases). CDR1 and CDR2 (germline): GTSNPN, SVGIG (reference sequence). There are 14 residues in the CDR3. The V gene lost 3 bases and the J gene lost 0 bases, with 11 bases spanning the gap. CDR3 DNA: TGTGCCTGGAGATCCCCAGGGATGAACACTGAAGCTTTCTTT. This gives the protein CAWRSPGMNTEAFF.

The J gene is TRBJ1-2, the V gene TRBV28; TRBD1 aligns across 7 bases. Germline V gene lookup returns CDR1 MDHEN and CDR2 SYDVKM. This CDR3 is 12 amino acids long. J gave up 6 bases and V 7 bases, and 5 bases lay outside the gene matches. CDR3 in amino acids: CASTRTGDGYTF. CDR3 DNA: TGTGCCAGCACTCGGACAGGAGATGGCTACACCTTC.

The V call is TRBV28, the J call TRBJ1-2; 9 bases map to TRBD1. Germline loops: CDR1 MDHEN, CDR2 SYDVKM. This CDR3 region has 14 residues. The J segment lost 3 bases and the V segment lost 7 bases, leaving 6 bases of the junction unmatched. The CDR3 loop reads CASTTGGRDYGYTF. CDR3 coding DNA: TGTGCCAGCACAACAGGGGGCAGAGACTATGGCTACACCTTC.

This clone was recorded a few times. The chain recombines TRBV29-1 with TRBJ2-2; 9 bases are shared with TRBD1. V lost 7 bases to trimming and J lost 7 bases; unmatched junction nucleotides: 7. The CDR3 covers 13 residues. The germline gives CDR1 SQVTM, CDR2 ANQGSEA. The CDR3 DNA is TGCAGCGGCCTGGGACAGGGTTACGGGGAGCTGTTTTTT. Amino acids: CSGLGQGYGELFF.

This rearrangement joins TRBV19 to TRBJ2-1; D ambiguous. CDR3 length equals 16 residues. The germline V gene has CDR1 LNHDA and CDR2 SQIVND (reference sequence). The V end was cut by 1 base, the J end by 0 bases, with 10 bases between. The DNA of the CDR3 is TGTGCCAGTAGTATAGGATTCCTAAGCTCCTACAATGAGCAGTTCTTC. Protein: CASSIGFLSSYNEQFF.

This CDR3 reads CASSSAGNGANVLTF. CDR3 coding DNA: TGTGCCAGCAGCTCCGCAGGGAACGGGGCCAACGTCCTGACTTTC. The chain uses TRBV7-9 and TRBJ2-6; D is perhaps TRBD1 (5 bases). The CDR3 spans 15 residues. Trimming removed 4 bases from V and 4 bases from J, with 11 bases in between. CDR1 and CDR2 (germline): SEHNR, FQNEAQ (reference sequence).